This T cell receptor beta chain was observed in a study of OX40 agonist ivuxolimab in advanced cancers. General study points: The CD4+ and CD8+ T cells in the blood had expanded clonally by week 6 at 0.1 to 3.0 mg/kg. Among the nonresponders, some also had low normalized T-cell clonal expansion.

V trimming: 5 bases; J trimming: 2 bases; junction bases outside the gene matches: 7. Germline loops: CDR1 SEHNR, CDR2 FQNEAQ (reference sequence). The CDR3 is 15 amino acids. Remarks on this clone: Its specificity is unknown.

Produced via immunoSEQ multiplex PCR; TCRdb's table is partial and in-frame only. The repertoire holds under 90,000 clones, with approximately 90% as singletons. The starting material was CD4+ or CD8+ T cells sorted from blood, obtained in a trial of the OX40 agonist ivuxolimab. This chain links TRBV7-9 with TRBJ2-5, with 8 nucleotides matching TRBD1. The clonotype originates from an adult with an advanced solid tumor such as melanoma, head and neck, liver or kidney cancer. This CDR3 reads CASSRGQGLQETQYF. The CDR3 nucleotides are TGTGCCAGCAGCCGAGGACAGGGCTTACAAGAGACCCAGTACTTC.